Listed below are T cell receptor beta chains from one sample, sequenced in a study of T cell responses to AZD1222 COVID-19 vaccine. Assay used: immunoSEQ multiplex PCR; TCRdb lists only in-frame clones, some missing. The table shows some 180,000 clones, with about 89% occurring only once. The sequencing used peripheral blood, collected 28 days after the second AZD1222 dose. All receptors come from an adult who received the AZD1222 COVID-19 vaccine. Each CDR3 is given with its conserved first and last residue. A D gene is named only where the DNA matches it firmly. Rows give clone size only sometimes, using once, few, many, or a class for an expanded clone.

TRBD1,NA,TRBJ1-2,TRBV18,TGTGCCAGCTCACCCCTAGGACAGGGGGTAAACTATGGCTACACCTTC,CASSPLGQGVNYGYTF
TRBD1,NA,TRBJ2-7,TRBV7-2,TGTGCCAGCAGCTTAAGGGCCCCAGGGGGCTACGAGCAGTACTTC,CASSLRAPGGYEQYF
NA,once,TRBJ1-6,TRBV25-1,TGTGCCAGCAGCGCGGGACTCGGGACAAGTAATTCACCCCTCCACTTT,CASSAGLGTSNSPLHF
NA,once,TRBJ2-2,TRBV7-9,TGTGCCAGCAGCTTAGACACCTACACCGGGGAGCTGTTTTTT,CASSLDTYTGELFF
NA,NA,TRBJ1-4,TRBV29-1,TGCAGCGTCCAACGTGACACTAATGAAAAACTGTTTTTT,CSVQRDTNEKLFF
NA,NA,TRBJ1-6,TRBV5-1,TGCGCCAGCAGCTTTGATACGACTGATTCACCCCTCCACTTT,CASSFDTTDSPLHF
TRBD2,NA,TRBJ2-2,TRBV5-1,TGCGCCAGCAGCTTGACTAGCGGGGGGGCCTACGGCACCGGGGAGCTGTTTTTT,CASSLTSGGAYGTGELFF
NA,NA,TRBJ2-1,TRBV7-9,TGTGCCAGCAGCCTGGACTTTTCCTACAATGAGCAGTTCTTC,CASSLDFSYNEQFF
NA,NA,TRBJ2-7,TRBV19,TGTGCCAGTAGTATAGTGCCGTTCTACGAGCAGTACTTC,CASSIVPFYEQYF
NA,NA,TRBJ1-1,TRBV29-1,TGCAGCGTTGAACCAAGAGGGCCGGTTGGGTACACTGAAGCTTTCTTT,CSVEPRGPVGYTEAFF
TRBD1,NA,TRBJ2-7,TRBV7-9,TGTGCCAGCAGCTTAGGGACAGGCGCCTACGAGCAGTACTTC,CASSLGTGAYEQYF
TRBD2,NA,TRBJ2-3,TRBV5-1,TGCGCCAGCAGCTTGACGGCGGGAGTTGGAACAGATACGCAGTATTTT,CASSLTAGVGTDTQYF
NA,NA,TRBJ2-1,TRBV6-5,TGTGCCAGCAGCCGGACAGCTTACAATGAGCAGTTCTTC,CASSRTAYNEQFF
NA,NA,TRBJ1-5,TRBV10-2,TGCGCCAGCAGCGAAGCAGGGGTTCAGCCCCAGCATTTT,CASSEAGVQPQHF
TRBD1,NA,TRBJ2-3,TRBV5-6,TGTGCCAGCAGCCGGACAGGGGTAGATACGCAGTATTTT,CASSRTGVDTQYF
NA,NA,TRBJ1-5,TRBV3-1/TRBV3-2,TGTGCCAGCAGCCCCCTGGGGTTTAATCAGCCCCAGCATTTT,CASSPLGFNQPQHF
NA,NA,TRBJ1-1,TRBV9,TGTGCCAGCAGCGTAGGGGGCTATAACACTGAAGCTTTCTTT,CASSVGGYNTEAFF
NA,NA,TRBJ1-4,TRBV12-3/TRBV12-4,TGTGCCAGCAGTTTAGGGGTTGAAAAACTGTTTTTT,CASSLGVEKLFF
NA,NA,TRBJ2-5,TRBV19,TGTGCCAGTAGTCCCGTTAGGGGGGAGACCCAGTACTTC,CASSPVRGETQYF
NA,once,TRBJ1-1,TRBV7-2,TGTGCCAGCAGCTTAGGAGTAGGGAGCACTGAAGCTTTCTTT,CASSLGVGSTEAFF
TRBD2,NA,TRBJ2-6,TRBV6-4,TGTGCCAGCAGTGACGGGACTAGCGGCTCTGGGGCCAACGTCCTGACTTTC,CASSDGTSGSGANVLTF
NA,once,TRBJ2-5,TRBV7-7,TGTGCTAGCAGCCTCCGACCGGGCACCGAAGAGACCCAGTACTTC,CASSLRPGTEETQYF
TRBD1,NA,TRBJ2-3,TRBV5-6,TGTGCCAGCAGCAAGATCGCGGACAGGGCCGTTCCGGCAGATACGCAGTATTTT,CASSKIADRAVPADTQYF
TRBD1,NA,TRBJ1-5,TRBV12-5,TGTGCTAGTGGTTTGGTACTGTGGGCGACAGGGGGCGGCAATCAGCCCCAGCATTTT,CASGLVLWATGGGNQPQHF
NA,few,TRBJ2-7,TRBV7-2,TGTGCCAGCAGCCAAACAGGGGAGCAGTACTTC,CASSQTGEQYF
NA,NA,TRBJ1-1,TRBV9,TGTGCCAGCAGCGCCCAGGTGGGGGGAGATGAAGCTTTCTTT,CASSAQVGGDEAFF
NA,NA,TRBJ2-7,TRBV6-2/TRBV6-3,TGTGCCAGCAGTTACTCTATCCGGGGGCCCTACGAGCAGTACTTC,CASSYSIRGPYEQYF
TRBD2,NA,TRBJ2-5,TRBV7-2,TGTGCCAGCAGCTTAGATCACCTAGCGGCAGAGACCCAGTACTTC,CASSLDHLAAETQYF
NA,NA,TRBJ1-5,TRBV18,TGTGCCAGCTCACCTACCTCAGGCCAGGGTCAGCCCCAGCATTTT,CASSPTSGQGQPQHF
NA,NA,TRBJ1-1,TRBV4-2,TGTGCCAGCAGCCATGGCCGGGAAAGTGAAGCTTTCTTT,CASSHGRESEAFF
NA,NA,TRBJ2-1,TRBV9,TGTGCCAGCAGTTTATACAATGAGCAGTTCTTC,CASSLYNEQFF
NA,NA,TRBJ1-1,TRBV6-5,TGTGCCAGCAGTTACTCAGGCTCGAACACTGAAGCTTTCTTT,CASSYSGSNTEAFF
NA,NA,TRBJ1-4,TRBV4-3,TGCGCCAGCAGCCAATCCGGGAATGAAAAACTGTTTTTT,CASSQSGNEKLFF
NA,NA,TRBJ2-2,TRBV9,TGTGCCAGCAGCGTAGTCCCGTCTGGGGCCGGGGAGCTGTTTTTT,CASSVVPSGAGELFF
TRBD2,NA,TRBJ2-7,TRBV6-2/TRBV6-3,TGTGCCAGCAGTCCCACCTCCAGGCGGGGGTTCTACGAGCAGTACTTC,CASSPTSRRGFYEQYF
NA,NA,TRBJ2-2,TRBV12-5,TGTGCTAGTGGTCTAGCCGGGAAGCTGTTTTTT,CASGLAGKLFF
TRBD2,NA,TRBJ2-5,TRBV7-6,TGTGCCAGCAGCCCATCCGGGCTAGCGGGGGGTGCGACCCAGTACTTC,CASSPSGLAGGATQYF
NA,NA,TRBJ1-2,TRBV3-1/TRBV3-2,TGTGCCAGCAGCCACTTGCCAGGGACCTATGGCTACACCTTC,CASSHLPGTYGYTF
NA,NA,TRBJ2-7,TRBV5-8,TGTGCCAGCAGCTTCTCCGGGACATCCTACGAGCAGTACTTC,CASSFSGTSYEQYF
TRBD1,NA,TRBJ1-2,TRBV7-9,TGTGCCAGCAGCTTACGAACAGGGGGCGAGGGCTACACCTTC,CASSLRTGGEGYTF
NA,NA,TRBJ1-5,TRBV12-5,TGTGCTAGTGGTTTGGTAGGGAGTAACAATCAGCCCCAGCATTTT,CASGLVGSNNQPQHF
NA,NA,TRBJ2-7,TRBV5-1,TGCGCCAGCAGCCTGGGCCAGCGAACCTACGAGCAGTACTTC,CASSLGQRTYEQYF
NA,NA,TRBJ2-4,TRBV19,TGTGCCAGTAGTAGGGACCGCGCAAACATTCAGTACTTC,CASSRDRANIQYF
TRBD1,NA,TRBJ1-2,TRBV6-5,TGTGCCAGCAGCCCAGGGACAGGGACTAACTATGGCTACACCTTC,CASSPGTGTNYGYTF
TRBD1,NA,TRBJ2-1,TRBV7-9,TGTGCCAGCAGCTTTCCCCGGGACAGTGGGCCCGGGTCCTACAATGAGCAGTTCTTC,CASSFPRDSGPGSYNEQFF
NA,NA,TRBJ1-4,TRBV6-1,TGTGCCAGCAGTGAGGACAGCGCAACTAATGAAAAACTGTTTTTT,CASSEDSATNEKLFF
NA,NA,TRBJ1-5,TRBV30,TGTGCCTGGAGGATAAACAGTCAGCCCCAGCATTTT,CAWRINSQPQHF
NA,once,TRBJ1-2,TRBV30,TGTGCCTGGAGTAAAAGGGGTGCAGGCTCCTATGGCTACACCTTC,CAWSKRGAGSYGYTF
TRBD1,NA,TRBJ2-4,TRBV9,TGTGCCAGCAGCGTGGGGACAGGGGGTTCCAAAAACATTCAGTACTTC,CASSVGTGGSKNIQYF
NA,once,TRBJ1-1,TRBV19,TGTGCCAGTAGTCAGACAGTGAGGGCTGAAGCTTTCTTT,CASSQTVRAEAFF
NA,NA,TRBJ1-6,TRBV7-9,TGTGCCAGCAGCCACCACTACCGGACGGCACCCCTCCACTTT,CASSHHYRTAPLHF